Each of the 22 T cell receptor beta chains below was sequenced from the same sample in a study of monozygotic twins with inflammatory bowel disease. TCRdb reprocessed the 5' RACE reads, with one entry per CDR3 protein and no DNA. The sample has 350,000 to 400,000 distinct CDR3 sequences, and its top ten clones hold 2.5% to 3%. Sequencing used blood. The receptors come from a human donor with ulcerative colitis or Crohn's disease, or a healthy co-twin of an affected twin (not recorded which).

The chain uses TRBV29-1 and TRBJ2-3; TCRdb gives TRBD2 as the D gene, but with no DNA this cannot be confirmed. This CDR3 has 16 amino acids. Germline CDR1 and CDR2: SQVTM and ANQGSEA. The CDR3 protein is CSVPDKAVGRTDTQYF.

J is TRBJ1-4 and V is TRBV20-1; TCRdb reports TRBD1, a call that lacks DNA to check it against. CDR3 length equals 14 residues. CDR1 and CDR2 (germline): DFQATT, SNEGSKA (reference sequence). This chain's CDR3 is CSASSGGINEKLFF.

The gene calls are TRBV6-2 or TRBV6-3 and TRBJ2-7; TCRdb returns TRBD2, unconfirmable since there is no DNA. Germline loops: CDR1 MNHEY, CDR2 SVGEGT. This CDR3 is built from 14 residues. The CDR3 reads CASKRLAGAYEQYF.

This rearrangement joins TRBV3-1 to TRBJ2-3; as DNA is missing, the TRBD1 call by TCRdb cannot be tested. This CDR3 has 15 amino acids. Germline V lookup: CDR1 LGHDT, CDR2 YNNKEL (reference sequence). CDR3: CASSPGQLGTDTQYF.

The rearrangement joins TRBV3-1 to TRBJ2-3; lacking DNA, the TRBD2 call made by TCRdb goes unchecked. Germline V gene lookup returns CDR1 LGHDT and CDR2 YNNKEL (reference sequence). The CDR3 covers 17 residues. This CDR3 is CASSQYPETRGTDTQYF.

CDR3 sequence: CASSVSLSGNQPQHF. J is TRBJ1-5 and V is TRBV7-2. Per the germline V gene, CDR1 is SGHTA and CDR2 is FQGNSA. The CDR3 contains 15 residues.

The CDR3 here is CSALAGGQPQHF. The rearrangement joins TRBV20-1 to TRBJ1-5; TCRdb reports TRBD1, a call that lacks DNA to check it against. The CDR3 sequence is 12 residues long. CDR1 DFQATT and CDR2 SNEGSKA come from the germline V gene (reference sequence).

The V gene is TRBV18, the J gene TRBJ1-6. Germline assignment: CDR1 KGHSH and CDR2 LQKENI. The CDR3 covers 15 residues. CDR3 sequence: CASSPAGFDNSPLHF.

The chain carries TRBV29-1 and TRBJ2-4; no DNA is available, so the TRBD1 call from TCRdb remains unchecked. The CDR3 loop spans 14 amino acids. Germline V lookup: CDR1 SQVTM, CDR2 ANQGSEA. This chain's CDR3 is CSVGSLGRGKIQYF.

The rearrangement links TRBV6-5 to TRBJ2-5; TCRdb selects TRBD2, and the lack of DNA leaves this call unchecked. The CDR3 consists of 16 residues. CDR1 MNHEY and CDR2 SVGAGI come from the germline V gene. The CDR3 spells CASSYTPRGVRETQYF.

The chain joins TRBV5-1 to TRBJ2-1; TCRdb selects TRBD2, and the lack of DNA leaves this call unchecked. Germline V gene sequence: CDR1 SGHRS, CDR2 YFSETQ. CDR3 length: 15 amino acids. Here the CDR3 reads CASTRGTSGGAVQFF.

The chain combines TRBV6-2 or TRBV6-3 with TRBJ2-7; TCRdb's D call of TRBD1 is untestable without DNA. CDR1 MNHEY and CDR2 SVGEGT come from the germline V gene. The CDR3 covers 17 residues. The chain's CDR3 is CASSYLPGGERSYEQYF.

The chain has TRBV7-3 and TRBJ1-2; there is no DNA to check the TCRdb D call of TRBD1. CDR1 SGHTA and CDR2 FQGTGA come from the germline V gene. The CDR3 consists of 17 residues. CDR3 loop: CASSLTAGVEDGDGYTF.

The chain recombines TRBV7-9 with TRBJ2-7; TCRdb calls TRBD1, which cannot be checked without DNA. The CDR3 contains 14 residues. Germline V gene sequence: CDR1 SEHNR, CDR2 FQNEAQ (reference sequence). The CDR3 reads CASTQGTGSYEQYF.

J is TRBJ1-1 and V is TRBV5-5; TCRdb reports TRBD1, a call that lacks DNA to check it against. Germline CDR1 is SGHKS and CDR2 is YYEKEE (reference sequence). The CDR3 has 16 residues. This chain's CDR3 is CASSPYTGDTNTEAFF.

The genes are TRBV20-1 and TRBJ1-5; TCRdb lists TRBD1, though no DNA is available to test this call. The CDR3 totals 14 residues. In germline, CDR1 is DFQATT, CDR2 SNEGSKA (reference sequence). This CDR3 reads CSARRRTGLQPQHF.

This rearrangement joins TRBV5-1 to TRBJ2-2; TCRdb indicates TRBD1, and absent DNA this call remains unverified. CDR3 length: 16 residues. Germline CDR1 reads SGHRS; CDR2 reads YFSETQ. The CDR3 loop reads CASSLGGRGSTGELFF.

The chain joins TRBV5-1 to TRBJ2-7; TCRdb proposes TRBD1, but this gene call is untestable without DNA. The CDR3 runs to 14 residues. Looked up from germline, CDR1 is SGHRS and CDR2 is YFSETQ. The CDR3 sequence is CASSFDSDSYEQYF.

The J gene is TRBJ1-5, the V gene TRBV20-1. The CDR3 has 17 amino acids. Germline assignment: CDR1 DFQATT and CDR2 SNEGSKA (reference sequence). The CDR3 sequence: CSARDGKAATKNQPQHF.

The gene calls are TRBV18 and TRBJ2-3; the D call from TCRdb, TRBD2, cannot be confirmed without DNA. The CDR3 loop spans 20 amino acids. Germline values: CDR1 KGHSH, CDR2 LQKENI. The chain's CDR3 is CASSPWTGLADKTSTDTQYF.

V gene TRBV28 combines with J gene TRBJ2-1. There are 14 residues in the CDR3. Germline CDR1 reads MDHEN; CDR2 reads SYDVKM. CDR3 loop: CASRAGSSYNEQFF.

This chain links TRBV3-1 with TRBJ1-1; as DNA is missing, the TRBD1 call by TCRdb cannot be tested. This CDR3 comprises 14 residues. Germline assignment: CDR1 LGHDT and CDR2 YNNKEL (reference sequence). The CDR3 region is CASSGSDSNTEAFF.